The 14 T cell receptor beta chains presented below share a single source sample, sequenced in a study of T cell responses to AZD1222 COVID-19 vaccine. The protocol was immunoSEQ multiplex PCR, while the TCRdb copy is restricted to in-frame clones and leaves out a portion. The sample lists 100,000 to 150,000 clones, 90% occurring once. The sample consisted of peripheral blood, taken on day 0 of AZD1222 vaccination. Receptors were obtained from an adult in good health.

The chain carries TRBV19 and TRBJ1-5; D is uncertain. Germline loops: CDR1 LNHDA, CDR2 SQIVND (reference sequence). The ends were cut back, 2 bases at V and 4 bases at J, with 15 bases in the middle. The CDR3 sequence is 16 residues long. The CDR3 here is CASSINFSGGNQPQHF. The CDR3 DNA sequence: TGTGCCAGTAGTATAAACTTTTCGGGAGGAAATCAGCCCCAGCATTTT.

About this clone itself: Other DNA sequences in the sample encode the same CDR3. CDR3 protein: CASSPRTGGNTEAFF. The CDR3, as DNA: TGTGCCAGCAGTCCTCGGACGGGAGGGAACACTGAAGCTTTCTTT. V gene TRBV27 combines with J gene TRBJ1-1; no definite D call. The CDR3 has 15 amino acids. Germline V gives CDR1 MNHEY, CDR2 SMNVEV (reference sequence). The ends were cut back, 5 bases at V and 1 base at J, with 14 bases in the middle.

This clone was seen more than once but under ten times. The J gene is TRBJ1-3, the V gene TRBV27, with a tentative D call TRBD1 (6 bases). Germline CDR1 reads MNHEY; CDR2 reads SMNVEV (reference sequence). The V end was cut by 5 bases, the J end by 0 bases, with 11 bases between. The CDR3 length is 15 residues. CDR3 DNA sequence: TGTGCCAGCAGTCAAAACAGGGACTCTGGAAACACCATATATTTT. This encodes CASSQNRDSGNTIYF.

The CDR3 is CASSFGLDSYNEQFF. The CDR3 DNA reads as TGTGCCAGCAGCTTCGGACTAGATTCCTACAATGAGCAGTTCTTC. The J gene is TRBJ2-1, the V gene TRBV5-5; 7 bases agree with TRBD2. CDR1 is SGHKS, CDR2 YYEKEE, per germline (reference sequence). CDR3 length: 15 residues. After removal of 2 bases from V and 1 base from J, the junction contained 3 bases not matched to a gene.

A word on this clone: The same CDR3 can be traced to other DNA sequences in this sample. The V and J genes are TRBV15 and TRBJ2-3, with 11 bases fitting TRBD2. V dropped 1 base and J dropped 3; count of bases not matched to a gene: 0. The CDR3 covers 15 residues. Looked up from germline, CDR1 is LNHNV and CDR2 is YYDKDF (reference sequence). This CDR3 reads CATSRGTSGTDTQYF. The CDR3 DNA reads as TGTGCCACCAGCAGAGGGACTAGCGGGACAGATACGCAGTATTTT.

This rearrangement joins TRBV5-1 to TRBJ1-1; maybe TRBD1 (5 bases). Germline V gives CDR1 SGHRS, CDR2 YFSETQ. This CDR3 is 17 amino acids long. Trimming pared 0 bases from V and 2 bases from J, leaving 17 bases between. In DNA form, the CDR3 reads TGCGCCAGCAGCTTGGGACAGCCTCTCCCCCTTAACACTGAAGCTTTCTTT. Its protein product is CASSLGQPLPLNTEAFF.

The chain has TRBV2 and TRBJ2-3, with D uncertain. The CDR3 is 14 amino acids. Germline values: CDR1 SNHLY, CDR2 FYNNEI. V dropped 2 bases and J dropped 1 base, with 7 bases sitting between them. CDR3 nucleotide sequence: TGTGCCAGCAGTGAAAGGGTAGGCACAGATACGCAGTATTTT. It encodes CASSERVGTDTQYF.

The chain uses TRBV29-1 and TRBJ2-2, with TRBD1 matching over 10 bases. The CDR3 covers 15 residues. In germline, CDR1 is SQVTM, CDR2 ANQGSEA. Trimming took 4 bases from V and 7 from J; bases not matched to a gene: 9. CDR3 loop: CSVAGTGVGGGELFF. The CDR3 nucleotides are TGCAGCGTTGCCGGGACAGGGGTCGGTGGCGGGGAGCTGTTTTTT.

V and J are TRBV5-4 and TRBJ2-2; 14 bases are a match to TRBD2. CDR1 SGHNT and CDR2 YYREEE come from the germline V gene (reference sequence). V shed 0 bases, J shed 5 bases, and the junction held 6 bases outside the gene matches. CDR3 length: 18 residues. CDR3 in DNA: TGTGCCAGCAGCTTGGAGGGACTAGCGGGAGTGGGGACCGGGGAGCTGTTTTTT. It is translated as CASSLEGLAGVGTGELFF.

The chain links TRBV19 to TRBJ2-5; D remains unclear. There are 16 residues in the CDR3. CDR1 is LNHDA, CDR2 SQIVND, per germline (reference sequence). V lost 2 bases and J 4 bases, leaving 17 bases between the germline ends. CDR3 amino acids: CASSISLSEFGETQYF. The CDR3 coding sequence is TGTGCCAGTAGTATATCCCTGTCCGAATTTGGAGAGACCCAGTACTTC.

This chain uses TRBV12-3 or TRBV12-4 with TRBJ1-1, with 7 bases matching TRBD1. This CDR3 comprises 13 residues. V lost 6 bases, J lost 11 bases, and 12 bases stayed unmatched. This CDR3 is CASRATETGRAFF. The CDR3 DNA sequence: TGTGCCAGCAGAGCTACTGAGACAGGGCGGGCTTTCTTT.

CDR3 bases: TGTGCCAGCAGTCCACTTGGGGGGAGAGCTTTCTTT. Translating it yields CASSPLGGRAFF. The chain joins TRBV28 to TRBJ1-1; D may be TRBD1 (5 bases). Between the trimmed V and J ends, which lost 5 bases and 10 bases, there was a span of 14 bases. The germline V gene encodes CDR1 MDHEN and CDR2 SYDVKM. The CDR3 has 12 amino acids.

The rearrangement links TRBV19 to TRBJ1-6, with no clear D. The CDR3 totals 15 residues. CDR1 LNHDA and CDR2 SQIVND come from the germline V gene (reference sequence). Trimming took 6 bases from V and 2 from J, leaving 11 bases between them. CDR3 nucleotides: TGTGCCAGTAGGCCCGGGAGCGCCTATAATTCACCCCTCCACTTT. Translated, it gives CASRPGSAYNSPLHF.

The chain couples TRBV5-4 to TRBJ1-1, with D perhaps matching TRBD1 (5 bases). CDR1 SGHNT and CDR2 YYREEE come from the germline V gene (reference sequence). V was shortened by 0 bases and J by 4 bases, with 13 bases between the two germline ends. CDR3 length equals 15 residues. The CDR3 reads CASSLGGSGSTEAFF. CDR3 coding DNA: TGTGCCAGCAGCTTGGGCGGTTCAGGGAGCACTGAAGCTTTCTTT.